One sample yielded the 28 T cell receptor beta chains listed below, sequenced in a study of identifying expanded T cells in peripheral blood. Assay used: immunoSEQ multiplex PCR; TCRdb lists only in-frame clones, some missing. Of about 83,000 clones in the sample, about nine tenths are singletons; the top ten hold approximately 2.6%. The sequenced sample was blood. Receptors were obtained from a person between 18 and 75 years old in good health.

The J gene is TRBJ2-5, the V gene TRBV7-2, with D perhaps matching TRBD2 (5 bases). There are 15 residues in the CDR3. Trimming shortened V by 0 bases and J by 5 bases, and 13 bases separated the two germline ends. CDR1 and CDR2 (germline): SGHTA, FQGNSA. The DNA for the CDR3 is TGTGCCAGCAGCTTAGCGGTGGGAGCTCGGGAGACCCAGTACTTC. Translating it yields CASSLAVGARETQYF.

DNA of the CDR3: TGCGCCAGCAGCTACAACACGGGACAGGGGGCGACTGAAGCTTTCTTT. It is translated as CASSYNTGQGATEAFF. This sequence joins TRBV5-1 and TRBJ1-1, with 12 bases aligning to TRBD1. The CDR3 totals 16 residues. V gave up 3 bases and J gave up 5 bases; unmatched junction bases: 8. Germline-derived CDR1 and CDR2 are SGHRS and YFSETQ.

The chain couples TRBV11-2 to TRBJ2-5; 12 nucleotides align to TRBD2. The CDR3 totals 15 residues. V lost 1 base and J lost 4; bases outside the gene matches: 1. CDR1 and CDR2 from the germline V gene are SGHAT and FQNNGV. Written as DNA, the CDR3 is TGTGCCAGCAGCTTAGGACTAGCGGGAGCAGAGACCCAGTACTTC. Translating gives CASSLGLAGAETQYF.

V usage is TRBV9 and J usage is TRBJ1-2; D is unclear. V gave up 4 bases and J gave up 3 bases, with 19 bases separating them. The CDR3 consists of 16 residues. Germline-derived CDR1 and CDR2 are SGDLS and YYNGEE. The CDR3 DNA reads TGTGCCAGCAGCTCCAACAAGTTTGAGCGGTACTATGGCTACACCTTC. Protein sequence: CASSSNKFERYYGYTF. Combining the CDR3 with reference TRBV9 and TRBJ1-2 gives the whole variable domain DSGVTQTPKHLITATGQRVTLRCSPRSGDLSVYWYQQSLDQGLQFLIQYYNGEERAKGNILERFSAQQFPDLHSELNLSSLELGDSALYFCASSSNKFERYYGYTFGSGTRLTVV.

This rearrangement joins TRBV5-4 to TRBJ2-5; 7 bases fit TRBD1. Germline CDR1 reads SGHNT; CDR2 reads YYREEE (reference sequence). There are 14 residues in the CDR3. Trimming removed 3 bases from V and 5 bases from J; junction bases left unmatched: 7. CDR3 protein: CASSSQGIGETQYF. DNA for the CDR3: TGTGCCAGCAGCTCACAGGGGATCGGGGAGACCCAGTACTTC.

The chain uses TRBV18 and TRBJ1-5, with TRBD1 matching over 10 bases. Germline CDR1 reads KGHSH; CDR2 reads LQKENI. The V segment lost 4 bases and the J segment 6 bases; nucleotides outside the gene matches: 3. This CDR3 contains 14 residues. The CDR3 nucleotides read TGTGCCAGCTCACTTGGACAGGGGGTTCAGCCCCAGCATTTT. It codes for CASSLGQGVQPQHF.

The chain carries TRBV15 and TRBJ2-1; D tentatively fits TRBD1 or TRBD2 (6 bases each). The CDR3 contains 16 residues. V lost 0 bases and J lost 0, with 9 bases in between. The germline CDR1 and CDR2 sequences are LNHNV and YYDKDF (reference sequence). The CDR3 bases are TGTGCCACCAGCAGAGAAGGAGGGGGCTCCTACAATGAGCAGTTCTTC. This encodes CATSREGGGSYNEQFF.

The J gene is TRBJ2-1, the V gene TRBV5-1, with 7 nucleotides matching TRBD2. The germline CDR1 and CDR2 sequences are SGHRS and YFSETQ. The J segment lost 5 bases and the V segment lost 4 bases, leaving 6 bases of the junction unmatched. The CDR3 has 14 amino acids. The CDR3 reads CASSPGLPNNEQFF. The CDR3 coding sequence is TGCGCCAGCAGCCCGGGACTACCTAACAATGAGCAGTTCTTC.

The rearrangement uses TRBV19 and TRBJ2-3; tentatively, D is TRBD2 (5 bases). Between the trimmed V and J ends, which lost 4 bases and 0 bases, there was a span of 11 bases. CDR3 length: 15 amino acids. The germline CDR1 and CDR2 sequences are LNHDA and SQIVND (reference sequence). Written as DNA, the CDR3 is TGTGCCAGTAGTAAAGAGGGAGCTAGCACAGATACGCAGTATTTT. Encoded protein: CASSKEGASTDTQYF.

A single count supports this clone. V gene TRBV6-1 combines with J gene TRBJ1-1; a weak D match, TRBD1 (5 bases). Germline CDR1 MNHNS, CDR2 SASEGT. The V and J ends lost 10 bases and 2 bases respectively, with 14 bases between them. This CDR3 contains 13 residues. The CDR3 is CATRRGVNTEAFF. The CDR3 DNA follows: TGTGCCACACGAAGGGGCGTAAACACTGAAGCTTTCTTT.

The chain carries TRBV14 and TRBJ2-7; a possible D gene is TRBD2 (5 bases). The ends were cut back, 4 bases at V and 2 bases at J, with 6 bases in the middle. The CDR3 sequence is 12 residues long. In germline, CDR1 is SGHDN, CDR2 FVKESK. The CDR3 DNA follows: TGTGCCAGCAGCCGACTACCCTACGAGCAGTACTTC. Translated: CASSRLPYEQYF.

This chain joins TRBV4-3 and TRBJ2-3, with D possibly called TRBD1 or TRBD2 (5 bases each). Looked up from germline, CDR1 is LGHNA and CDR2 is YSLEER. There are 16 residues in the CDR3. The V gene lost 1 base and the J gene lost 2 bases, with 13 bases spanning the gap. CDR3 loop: CASSQVPGSVTDTQYF. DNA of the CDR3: TGCGCCAGCAGCCAAGTCCCAGGGAGTGTCACAGATACGCAGTATTTT.

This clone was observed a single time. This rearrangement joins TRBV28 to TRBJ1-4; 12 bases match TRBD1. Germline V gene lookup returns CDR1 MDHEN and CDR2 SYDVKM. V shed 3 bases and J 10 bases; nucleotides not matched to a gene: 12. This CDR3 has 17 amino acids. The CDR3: CASSFRDRGREGPKLFF. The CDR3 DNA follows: TGTGCCAGCAGTTTCCGGGACAGGGGGCGCGAGGGTCCAAAACTGTTTTTT.

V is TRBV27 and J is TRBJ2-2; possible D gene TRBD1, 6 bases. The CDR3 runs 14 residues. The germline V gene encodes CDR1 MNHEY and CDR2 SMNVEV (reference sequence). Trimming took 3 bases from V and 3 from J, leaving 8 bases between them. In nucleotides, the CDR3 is TGTGCCAGCAGTTTCGCAGGGGACACCGGGGAGCTGTTTTTT. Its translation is CASSFAGDTGELFF.

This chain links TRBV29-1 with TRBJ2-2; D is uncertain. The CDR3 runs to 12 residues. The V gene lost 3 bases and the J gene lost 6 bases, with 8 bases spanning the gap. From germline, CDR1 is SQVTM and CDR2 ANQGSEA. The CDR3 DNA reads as TGCAGCGTTGACCTAGTTGCCGGGGAGCTGTTTTTT. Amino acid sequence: CSVDLVAGELFF.

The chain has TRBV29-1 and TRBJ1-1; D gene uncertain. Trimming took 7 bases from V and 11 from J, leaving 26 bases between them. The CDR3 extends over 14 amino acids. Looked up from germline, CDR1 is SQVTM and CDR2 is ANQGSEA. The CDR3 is CSAYPMGIVGSAFF. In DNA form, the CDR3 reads TGCAGCGCCTACCCCATGGGGATAGTAGGGTCGGCTTTCTTT.

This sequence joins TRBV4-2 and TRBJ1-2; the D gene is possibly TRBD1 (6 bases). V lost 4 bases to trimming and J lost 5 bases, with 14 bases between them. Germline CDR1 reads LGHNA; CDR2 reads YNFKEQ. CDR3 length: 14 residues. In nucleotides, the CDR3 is TGTGCCAGCAGCCCAGAGGGGGGTGGATATGGCTACACCTTC. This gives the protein CASSPEGGGYGYTF.

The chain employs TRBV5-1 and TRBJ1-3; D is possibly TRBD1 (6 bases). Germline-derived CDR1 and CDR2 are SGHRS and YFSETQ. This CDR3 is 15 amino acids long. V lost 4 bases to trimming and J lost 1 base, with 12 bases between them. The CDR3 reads CASSPTGTSGNTIYF. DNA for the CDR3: TGCGCCAGCAGCCCAACAGGGACATCTGGAAACACCATATATTTT.

The CDR3: CASSPQWAEHNEQFF. DNA for the CDR3: TGTGCCAGCTCACCACAGTGGGCAGAACACAATGAGCAGTTCTTC. The chain recombines TRBV18 with TRBJ2-1; D is undetermined. The CDR3 runs to 15 residues. Germline-derived CDR1 and CDR2 are KGHSH and LQKENI. V lost 1 base and J 5 bases, leaving 12 bases between the germline ends.

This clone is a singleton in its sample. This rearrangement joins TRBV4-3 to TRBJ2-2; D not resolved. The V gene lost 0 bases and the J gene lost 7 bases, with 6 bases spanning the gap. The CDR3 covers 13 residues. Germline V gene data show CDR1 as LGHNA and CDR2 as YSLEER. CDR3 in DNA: TGCGCCAGCAGCCAAGATCATTTCGGGGAGCTGTTTTTT. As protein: CASSQDHFGELFF.

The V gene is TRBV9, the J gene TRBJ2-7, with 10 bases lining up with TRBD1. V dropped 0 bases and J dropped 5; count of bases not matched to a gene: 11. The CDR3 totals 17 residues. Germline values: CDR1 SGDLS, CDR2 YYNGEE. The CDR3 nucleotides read TGTGCCAGCAGCGTAGGGTTCCGGGACAGGGGTGCCGACGAGCAGTACTTC. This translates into CASSVGFRDRGADEQYF.

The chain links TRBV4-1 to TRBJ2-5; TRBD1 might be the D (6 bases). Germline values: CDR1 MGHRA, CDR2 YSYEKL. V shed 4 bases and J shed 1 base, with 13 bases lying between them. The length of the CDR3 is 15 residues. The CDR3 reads CASSLWSDSQETQYF. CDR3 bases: TGCGCCAGCAGCCTTTGGTCGGACAGCCAAGAGACCCAGTACTTC.

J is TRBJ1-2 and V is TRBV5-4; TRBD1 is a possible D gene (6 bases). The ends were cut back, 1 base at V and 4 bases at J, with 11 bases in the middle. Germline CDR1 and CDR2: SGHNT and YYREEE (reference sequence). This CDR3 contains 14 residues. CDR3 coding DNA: TGTGCCAGCAGCTTGAACAGGGCCTCCTATGGCTACACCTTC. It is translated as CASSLNRASYGYTF. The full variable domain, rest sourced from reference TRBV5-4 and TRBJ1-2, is ETGVTQSPTHLIKTRGQQVTLRCSSQSGHNTVSWYQQALGQGPQFIFQYYREEENGRGNFPPRFSGLQFPNYSSELNVNALELDDSALYLCASSLNRASYGYTFGSGTRLTVV.

The CDR3 is CASRGTVDPYGYTF. CDR3 nucleotide sequence: TGTGCCAGCAGGGGGACCGTGGACCCTTATGGCTACACCTTC. The chain employs TRBV6-5 and TRBJ1-2, with TRBD1 as a possible D gene (5 bases). CDR3 size: 14 residues. The V and J ends lost 6 bases and 5 bases respectively, with 16 bases between them. The germline CDR1 and CDR2 sequences are MNHEY and SVGAGI.

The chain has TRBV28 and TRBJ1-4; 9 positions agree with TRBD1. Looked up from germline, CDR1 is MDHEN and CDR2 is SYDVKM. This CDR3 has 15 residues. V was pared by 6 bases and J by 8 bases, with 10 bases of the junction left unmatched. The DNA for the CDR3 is TGTGCCAGCAGCCAAGACAGGGGGAGGACGGAAAAACTGTTTTTT. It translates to CASSQDRGRTEKLFF. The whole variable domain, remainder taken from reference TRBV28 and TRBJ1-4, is DVKVTQSSRYLVKRTGEKVFLECVQDMDHENMFWYRQDPGLGLRLIYFSYDVKMKEKGDIPEGYSVSREKKERFSLILESASTNQTSMYLCASSQDRGRTEKLFFGSGTQLSVL.

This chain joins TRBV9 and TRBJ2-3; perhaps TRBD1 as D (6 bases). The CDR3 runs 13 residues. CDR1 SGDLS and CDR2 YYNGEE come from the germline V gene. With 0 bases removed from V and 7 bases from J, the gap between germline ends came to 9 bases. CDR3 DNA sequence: TGTGCCAGCAGCGTAGAGGGGGTCTATACGCAGTATTTT. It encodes CASSVEGVYTQYF.

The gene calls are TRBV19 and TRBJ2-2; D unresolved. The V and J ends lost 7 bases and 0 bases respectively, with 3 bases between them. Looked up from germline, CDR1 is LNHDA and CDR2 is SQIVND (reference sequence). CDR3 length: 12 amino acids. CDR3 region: CASTANTGELFF. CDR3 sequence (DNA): TGTGCCAGTACAGCGAACACCGGGGAGCTGTTTTTT.

CDR3 DNA sequence: TGTGCCAGCAAAATGGCCGGGCTCAACACCGGGGAGCTGTTTTTT. It yields the protein CASKMAGLNTGELFF. The chain couples TRBV6-1 to TRBJ2-2; no reliable D call. Germline V gene sequence: CDR1 MNHNS, CDR2 SASEGT. The V and J ends lost 7 bases and 2 bases respectively, with 14 bases between them. The CDR3 runs to 15 residues.